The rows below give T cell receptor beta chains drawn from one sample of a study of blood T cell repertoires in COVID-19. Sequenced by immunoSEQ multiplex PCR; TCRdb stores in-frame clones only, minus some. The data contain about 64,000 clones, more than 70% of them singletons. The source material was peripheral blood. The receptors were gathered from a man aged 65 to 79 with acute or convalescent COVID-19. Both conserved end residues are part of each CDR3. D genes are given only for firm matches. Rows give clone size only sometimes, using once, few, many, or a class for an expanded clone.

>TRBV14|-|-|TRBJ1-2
TGTGCCAGCAGCCTGCAGGTTAACTATGGCTACACCTTC
CASSLQVNYGYTF
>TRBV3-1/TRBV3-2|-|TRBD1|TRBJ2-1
TGTGCCAGCCACCTGGGACAGGGGGCGTACAATGAGCAGTTCTTC
CASHLGQGAYNEQFF
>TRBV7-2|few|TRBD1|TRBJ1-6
TGTGCCAGCAGCTTTCAGGACAGGGCTAATTCACCCCTCCACTTT
CASSFQDRANSPLHF
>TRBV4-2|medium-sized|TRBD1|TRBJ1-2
TGTGCCAGCAGCCCCACGGACAGGGGAGGCGGCTACACCTTC
CASSPTDRGGGYTF
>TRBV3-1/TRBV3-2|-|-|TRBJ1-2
TGTGCCAGCCGCAGCCAGATTACCGGGTCTACGGAGAGTGGCTATGGCTACACCTTC
CASRSQITGSTESGYGYTF
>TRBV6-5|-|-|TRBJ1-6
TGTGCCAGCAGTTACTCGAGGGTCACCAATTCACCCCTCCACTTT
CASSYSRVTNSPLHF
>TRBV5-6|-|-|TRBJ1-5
TGTGCCAGCAGTGTTGGGCCTTATCAGCCCCAGCATTTT
CASSVGPYQPQHF
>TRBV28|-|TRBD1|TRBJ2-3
TGTGCCAGCAGTTTGGGGACAGTTACTCGCACAGATACGCAGTATTTT
CASSLGTVTRTDTQYF
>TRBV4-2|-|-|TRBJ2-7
TGTGCCAGCAGCCAGACCGGGACTCCTTCCTACGAGCAGTACTTC
CASSQTGTPSYEQYF
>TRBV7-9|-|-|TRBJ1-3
TGTGCCAGCAGCTTAGATCGGGGCTCTGGAAACACCATATATTTT
CASSLDRGSGNTIYF
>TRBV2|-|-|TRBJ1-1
TGTGCCAGTAAGTTGAACCGGGGGGACACTGAAGCTTTCTTT
CASKLNRGDTEAFF
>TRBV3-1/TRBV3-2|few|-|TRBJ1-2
TGTGCCAGCAGCCTCCCAGCGGGGAACCATGGCTACACCTTC
CASSLPAGNHGYTF
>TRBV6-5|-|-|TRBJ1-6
TGTGCCAGCAGTTACGCGGGGACGGTACGAAATTCACCCCTCCACTTT
CASSYAGTVRNSPLHF
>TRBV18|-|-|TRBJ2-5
TGTGCCAGCTCACCAATATCGTCGGAGACCCAGTACTTC
CASSPISSETQYF
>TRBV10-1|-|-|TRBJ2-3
TGCGCCAGCAGTGAGCCCAGGGGATGGCTCAGCACAGATACGCAGTATTTT
CASSEPRGWLSTDTQYF
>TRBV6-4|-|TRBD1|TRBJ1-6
TGTGCCAGCTCCGACAGGGGTGGGAATTCACCCCTCCACTTT
CASSDRGGNSPLHF
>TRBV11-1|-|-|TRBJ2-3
TGTGCCAGCACAGGGCTCAGCACAGATACGCAGTATTTT
CASTGLSTDTQYF
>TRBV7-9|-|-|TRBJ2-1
TGTGCCAGCAGCTTCCAGGGGTCCGATGAGCAGTTCTTC
CASSFQGSDEQFF
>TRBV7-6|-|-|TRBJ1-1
TGTGCCAGCAGCTTTGCGGGGAACACTGAAGCTTTCTTT
CASSFAGNTEAFF
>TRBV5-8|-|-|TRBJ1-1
TGTGCCAGCAGCTTGTGGGGAGTGGCCGGGGAAGCTTTCTTT
CASSLWGVAGEAFF
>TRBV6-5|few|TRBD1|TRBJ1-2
TGTGCCAGCAGTTACTCGACAGGGTATGGCTACACCTTC
CASSYSTGYGYTF
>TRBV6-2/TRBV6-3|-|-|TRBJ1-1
TGTGCCAGCAGTGAGATACAGTTGAACACTGAAGCTTTCTTT
CASSEIQLNTEAFF
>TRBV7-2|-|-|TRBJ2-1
TGTGCCAGCAGCCTTAGCCGTTCTGATGAGCAGTTCTTC
CASSLSRSDEQFF
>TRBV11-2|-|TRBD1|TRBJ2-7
TGTGCCAGCCGTTCACAGGGGGCGAGTGAGCAGTACTTC
CASRSQGASEQYF
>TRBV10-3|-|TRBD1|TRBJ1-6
TGTGCCATCAGTCAACTCCCGACAGGGGGCCGTTCACCCCTCCACTTT
CAISQLPTGGRSPLHF
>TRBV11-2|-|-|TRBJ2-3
TGTGCCAGCAGCTTAGCTCCTTCCCAGGCAGATACGCAGTATTTT
CASSLAPSQADTQYF
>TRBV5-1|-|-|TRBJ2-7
TGCGCCAGCAGCGGTATGACAGGATCCTACGAGCAGTACTTC
CASSGMTGSYEQYF
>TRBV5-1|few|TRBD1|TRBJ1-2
TGCGCCAGCTCTCTCCCGGGACAGGGGTATGGCTACACCTTC
CASSLPGQGYGYTF
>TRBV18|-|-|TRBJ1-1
TGTGCCAGCTCACCAGACCTACAGGGAAATGAAGCTTTCTTT
CASSPDLQGNEAFF